This T cell receptor beta chain originates from a study of shared clonotypes between healthy human individuals. This clone has more than one count but fewer than ten. Other DNA sequences within the sample encode an identical CDR3. The length of the CDR3 is 11 residues. Trimming took 6 bases from V and 2 from J, leaving 7 bases between them. Looked up from germline, CDR1 is SQVTM and CDR2 is ANQGSEA. TCRdb's copy holds only in-frame clones and misses some; the assay was immunoSEQ multiplex PCR. Of about a million clones listed, 70% to 85% were seen once; the top ten hold approximately 1.5%. Sequenced sample: memory CD4+ T cells sorted from blood. Subset defined: CD45RA-negative fraction. J is TRBJ1-2 and V is TRBV29-1; tentatively, D is TRBD1 (5 bases). This TCR came from a man aged 18 to 29 in good health. Here the CDR3 reads CSVGENYGYTF. The CDR3 DNA is TGCAGCGTAGGGGAAAACTATGGCTACACCTTC.